A single T cell receptor beta chain is shown here with its context. Antigen specificity is unknown. Trimming took off 5 bases at V and 3 bases at J, with 12 bases between the two ends. CDR1 and CDR2 from the germline V gene are SGHRS and YFSETQ. The CDR3 sequence is 13 residues long. Amplification used 60 Vbeta primers and 13 Jbeta primers. The authors' processing: A follow-up analysis tallied 86 million or so unique TCR beta chains, roughly 11 million shared. TCRdb's copy holds only in-frame clones and misses some; the assay was immunoSEQ multiplex PCR. That table supplies the V and J calls and clone size; D and trimming were determined from the DNA. The sample consists of just under 250,000 clones, 82% of them appearing once. The data derive from a study of cytomegalovirus exposure and HLA in healthy donors. Study observations and caveats: Analyses of presence and absence presupposed an approximately uniform sequencing depth across donors.

Sequences were obtained from PBMCs. J is TRBJ2-7 and V is TRBV5-1, with D perhaps matching TRBD2 (6 bases). The clonotype was recovered from a woman aged 35 to 49 in good health and CMV-seropositive. CDR3 nucleotides: TGCGCCAGCAGGCCCACGGGACTCTACGAGCAGTACTTC. This encodes CASRPTGLYEQYF.